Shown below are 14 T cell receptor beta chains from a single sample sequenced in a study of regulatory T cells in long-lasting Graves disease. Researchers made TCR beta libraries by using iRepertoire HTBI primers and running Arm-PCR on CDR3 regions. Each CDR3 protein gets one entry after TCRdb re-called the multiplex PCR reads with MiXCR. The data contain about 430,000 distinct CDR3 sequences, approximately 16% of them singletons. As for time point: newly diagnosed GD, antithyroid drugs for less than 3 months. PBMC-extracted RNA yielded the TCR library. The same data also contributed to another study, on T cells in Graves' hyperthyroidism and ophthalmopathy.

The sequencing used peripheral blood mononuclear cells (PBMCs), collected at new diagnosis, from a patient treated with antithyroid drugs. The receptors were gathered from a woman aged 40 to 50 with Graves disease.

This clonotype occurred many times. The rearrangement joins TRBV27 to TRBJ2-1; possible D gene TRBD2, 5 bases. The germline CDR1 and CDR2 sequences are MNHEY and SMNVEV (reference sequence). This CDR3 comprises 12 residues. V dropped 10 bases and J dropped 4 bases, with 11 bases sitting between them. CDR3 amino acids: CATTGVYNEQFF. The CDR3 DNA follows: TGTGCCACCACCGGGGTATACAATGAGCAGTTCTTC.

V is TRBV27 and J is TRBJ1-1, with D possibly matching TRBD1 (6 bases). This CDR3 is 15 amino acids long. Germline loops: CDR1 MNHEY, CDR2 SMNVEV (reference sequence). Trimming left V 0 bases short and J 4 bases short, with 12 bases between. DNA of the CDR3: TGTGCCAGCAGTTTATCGGTGGGGGGGCTCACTGAAGCTTTCTTT. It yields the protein CASSLSVGGLTEAFF.

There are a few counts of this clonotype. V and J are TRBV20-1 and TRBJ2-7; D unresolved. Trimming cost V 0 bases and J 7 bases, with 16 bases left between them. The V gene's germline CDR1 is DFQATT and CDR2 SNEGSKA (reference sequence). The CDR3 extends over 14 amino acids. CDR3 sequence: CSARDRRNLQEQYF. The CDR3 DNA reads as TGCAGTGCTAGAGATCGACGGAACCTCCAGGAGCAGTACTTC.

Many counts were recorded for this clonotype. The CDR3 region is CSARDQAAVYGYTF. As DNA, the CDR3 is TGCAGTGCTAGAGATCAGGCAGCTGTCTATGGCTACACCTTC. The V call is TRBV20-1, the J call TRBJ1-2; D is uncertain. The V end lost 0 bases, the J end lost 4 bases, and 12 bases lay between the germline ends. Germline V CDR1 and CDR2: DFQATT, SNEGSKA (reference sequence). The CDR3 spans 14 residues.

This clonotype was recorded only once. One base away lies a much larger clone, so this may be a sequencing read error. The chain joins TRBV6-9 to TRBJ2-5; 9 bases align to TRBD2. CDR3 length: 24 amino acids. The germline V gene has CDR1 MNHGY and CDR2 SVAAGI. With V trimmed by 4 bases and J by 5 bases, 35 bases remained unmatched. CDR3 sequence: CASSSLAGGNLGSGTRGSKETQYF. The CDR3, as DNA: TGTGCCAGCAGTTCCTTGGCGGGGGGGAACCTTGGTAGCGGGACCCGCGGTTCGAAGGAGACCCAGTACTTC.

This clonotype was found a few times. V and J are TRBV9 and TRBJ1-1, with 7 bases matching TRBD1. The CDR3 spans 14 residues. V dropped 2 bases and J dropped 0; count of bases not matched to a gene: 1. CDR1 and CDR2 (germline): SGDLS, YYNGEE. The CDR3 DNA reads TGTGCCAGCAGCGTGACAGGGCTGAACACTGAAGCTTTCTTT. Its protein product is CASSVTGLNTEAFF.

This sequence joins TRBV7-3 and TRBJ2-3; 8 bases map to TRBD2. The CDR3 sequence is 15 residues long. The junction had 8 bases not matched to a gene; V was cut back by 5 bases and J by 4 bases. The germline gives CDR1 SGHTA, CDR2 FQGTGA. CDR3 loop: CASSPTGGRADTQYF. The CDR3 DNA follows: TGTGCCAGCAGCCCAACGGGGGGGCGGGCAGATACGCAGTATTTT.

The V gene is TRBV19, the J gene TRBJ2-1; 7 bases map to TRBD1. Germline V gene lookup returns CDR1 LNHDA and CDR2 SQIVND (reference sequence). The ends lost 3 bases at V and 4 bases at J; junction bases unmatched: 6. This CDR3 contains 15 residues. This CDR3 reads CASSIDREFYNEQFF. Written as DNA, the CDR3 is TGTGCCAGTAGTATCGACAGGGAATTTTACAATGAGCAGTTCTTC.

The CDR3 protein is CASRGLAVQGADTQYF. CDR3 nucleotides: TGTGCCAGCAGGGGACTAGCGGTCCAGGGGGCAGATACGCAGTATTTT. The chain has TRBV6-2 or TRBV6-3 and TRBJ2-3; TRBD2 matches at 11 bases. The CDR3 contains 16 residues. V lost 6 bases, J lost 4 bases, and 9 bases stayed unmatched. Germline-derived CDR1 and CDR2 are MNHEY and SVGEGT.

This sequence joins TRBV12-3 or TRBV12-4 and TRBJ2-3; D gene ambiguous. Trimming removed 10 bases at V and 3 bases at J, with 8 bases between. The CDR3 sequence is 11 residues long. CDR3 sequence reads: CATLLTDTQYF. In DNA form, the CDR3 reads TGTGCCACCCTACTTACAGATACGCAGTATTTT.

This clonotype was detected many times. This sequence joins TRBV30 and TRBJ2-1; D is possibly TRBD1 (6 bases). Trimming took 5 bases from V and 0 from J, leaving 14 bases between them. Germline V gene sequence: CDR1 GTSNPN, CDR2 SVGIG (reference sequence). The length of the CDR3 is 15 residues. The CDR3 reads CAWSQGFSSYNEQFF. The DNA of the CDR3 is TGTGCCTGGTCACAGGGTTTTAGCTCCTACAATGAGCAGTTCTTC.

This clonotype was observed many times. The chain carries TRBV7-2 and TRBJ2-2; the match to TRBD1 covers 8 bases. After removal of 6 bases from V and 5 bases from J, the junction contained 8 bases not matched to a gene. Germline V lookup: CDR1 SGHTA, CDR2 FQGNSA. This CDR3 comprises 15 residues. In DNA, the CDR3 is TGTGCCAGCAGAGACAGACAGGGGCGGACCGGGGAGCTGTTTTTT. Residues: CASRDRQGRTGELFF.

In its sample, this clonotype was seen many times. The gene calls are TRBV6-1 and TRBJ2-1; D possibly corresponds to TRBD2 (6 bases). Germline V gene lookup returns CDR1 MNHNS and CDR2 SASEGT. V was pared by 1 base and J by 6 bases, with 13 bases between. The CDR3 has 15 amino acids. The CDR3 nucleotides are TGTGCCAGCAGTGAAGGGGGGGACTTACTCAATGAGCAGTTCTTC. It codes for CASSEGGDLLNEQFF.

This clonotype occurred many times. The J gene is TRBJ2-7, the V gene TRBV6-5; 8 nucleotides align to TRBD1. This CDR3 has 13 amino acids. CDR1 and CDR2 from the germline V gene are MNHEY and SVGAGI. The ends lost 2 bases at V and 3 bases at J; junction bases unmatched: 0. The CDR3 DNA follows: TGTGCCAGCAGTTACGACAGGGGCTACGAGCAGTACTTC. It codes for CASSYDRGYEQYF.